These 10 T cell receptor beta chains came from one sample sequenced in a study of radiotherapy plus CTLA-4 blockade in lung cancer. Only in-frame clones appear in the TCRdb table, and some are missing; sequencing was by immunoSEQ multiplex PCR. Of approximately 81,000 clones in the sample, around 76% were seen once. Specimen: peripheral blood, collected from a patient treated with radiotherapy plus ipilimumab. These receptors were collected from a human donor with non-small cell lung cancer who had a partial response to radiotherapy plus ipilimumab. Some clones in this sample may be carry-over from other donors' samples.

The chain uses TRBV5-1 and TRBJ2-2; possible D gene TRBD1, 5 bases. The germline V gene encodes CDR1 SGHRS and CDR2 YFSETQ. Trimming shortened V by 0 bases and J by 1 base, and 7 bases separated the two germline ends. The CDR3 covers 15 residues. In nucleotides, the CDR3 is TGCGCCAGCAGCTTGGGAGGACAGAACACCGGGGAGCTGTTTTTT. Protein: CASSLGGQNTGELFF.

The CDR3 sequence: CASKSEGLDPEAFF. For the CDR3, the DNA is TGTGCCAGCAAAAGCGAGGGTCTGGATCCTGAAGCTTTCTTT. The V and J genes are TRBV6-1 and TRBJ1-1; D uncertain. Trimming took off 7 bases at V and 6 bases at J, with 18 bases between the two ends. CDR1 is MNHNS, CDR2 SASEGT, per germline. The CDR3 contains 14 residues.

The chain combines TRBV7-3 with TRBJ2-2; weak D call: TRBD1 (7 bases). With 2 bases removed from V and 0 bases from J, the gap between germline ends came to 10 bases. The CDR3 has 16 amino acids. CDR1 is SGHTA and CDR2 is FQGTGA in the germline V gene. The CDR3 protein is CASSLGGTANTGELFF. The CDR3 DNA reads as TGTGCCAGCAGCTTAGGGGGGACAGCGAACACCGGGGAGCTGTTTTTT.

V and J are TRBV6-1 and TRBJ1-1; maybe TRBD1 (6 bases). The CDR3 is 12 amino acids. Trimming removed 9 bases from V and 6 bases from J, with 14 bases in between. The germline V gene has CDR1 MNHNS and CDR2 SASEGT. DNA for the CDR3: TGTGCCAGTCACAGGGCACTTTCTGAAGCTTTCTTT. Protein product: CASHRALSEAFF.

The rearrangement links TRBV28 to TRBJ2-3; a weak D match, TRBD2 (7 bases). The CDR3 contains 14 residues. V lost 2 bases, J lost 5 bases, and 11 bases lay in between. Germline CDR1 reads MDHEN; CDR2 reads SYDVKM. Here the CDR3 reads CASSLQGGGDTQYF. The CDR3 DNA reads as TGTGCCAGCAGTTTACAGGGAGGGGGAGATACGCAGTATTTT.

The chain carries TRBV5-5 and TRBJ1-4, with D unclear. V lost 2 bases to trimming and J lost 7 bases, with 12 bases between them. CDR3 length equals 14 residues. The V gene's germline CDR1 is SGHKS and CDR2 YYEKEE (reference sequence). The CDR3 spells CASSFGLASEKLFF. CDR3 in DNA: TGTGCCAGCAGCTTCGGGTTAGCTAGTGAAAAACTGTTTTTT.

The chain uses TRBV5-5 and TRBJ1-4; D unresolved. The CDR3 spans 16 residues. V was clipped by 0 bases and J by 8 bases, with 17 bases between them. Per the germline V gene, CDR1 is SGHKS and CDR2 is YYEKEE (reference sequence). The CDR3 reads CASSLDGQPGREKLFF. The CDR3 bases are TGTGCCAGCAGCTTGGACGGTCAGCCGGGTAGGGAAAAACTGTTTTTT. The variable domain in full, completed from reference TRBV5-5 and TRBJ1-4, reads DAGVTQSPTHLIKTRGQQVTLRCSPISGHKSVSWYQQVLGQGPQFIFQYYEKEERGRGNFPDRFSARQFPNYSSELNVNALLLGDSALYLCASSLDGQPGREKLFFGSGTQLSVL.

This chain links TRBV6-5 with TRBJ2-7; possible D gene TRBD2, 5 bases. Germline CDR1 MNHEY, CDR2 SVGAGI. V lost 6 bases and J lost 3, with 18 bases in between. The CDR3 loop spans 15 amino acids. The CDR3 sequence: CASRRPENRDYEQYF. For the CDR3, the DNA is TGTGCCAGCAGACGGCCCGAGAACCGGGACTACGAGCAGTACTTC.

This clone was detected a few times. The gene calls are TRBV7-2 and TRBJ2-3; D uncertain. Germline V gives CDR1 SGHTA, CDR2 FQGNSA. The CDR3 extends over 17 amino acids. Between the trimmed V and J ends, which lost 2 bases and 0 bases, there was a span of 15 bases. As DNA, the CDR3 is TGTGCCAGCAGCTTAATCGGTCTTACTACTAGCACAGATACGCAGTATTTT. Protein sequence: CASSLIGLTTSTDTQYF.

The chain has TRBV30 and TRBJ1-6; D gene ambiguous. With 4 bases removed from V and 12 bases from J, the gap between germline ends came to 16 bases. Germline CDR1 GTSNPN, CDR2 SVGIG (reference sequence). The CDR3 length is 13 residues. The CDR3 sequence: CAWTPNGFLPLHF. DNA for the CDR3: TGTGCCTGGACCCCGAACGGGTTCCTACCCCTCCACTTT.